This T cell receptor (beta chain) originates from a study of cytomegalovirus exposure and HLA in healthy donors. Study as a whole: Of approximately 400 genotyped donors, roughly 80% clustered with self-reported Caucasian donors. Findings of the study overall: It was likely that a cluster of highly shared sequence variants was a sequencing artifact. Associated with cytomegalovirus, according to the listing, were 150 to 200 TCR beta chains.

Losses at the gene ends were 6 bases for V and 8 bases for J; bases not matched to a gene: 8. The CDR3 is 14 residues long. In germline, CDR1 is SGHNT, CDR2 YYREEE (reference sequence). Use of 60 Vbeta and 13 Jbeta primers characterized the PCR. Sequencing used immunoSEQ multiplex PCR; TCRdb keeps in-frame clones, though not all of them. This sample has some 150,000 clones, with 65% to 85% found just once. Comments on this clone: Antigen: not known.

Sequencing input: PBMCs. The clonotype comes from a woman between 40 and 55 years old in good health and CMV-seropositive. The gene calls are TRBV5-4 and TRBJ2-1, with TRBD2 matching 10 bases. In nucleotides, the CDR3 is TGTGCCAGCACGGGACTAGCGAGAGAGGATGAGCAGTTCTTC. It specifies CASTGLAREDEQFF.